The 11 T cell receptor beta chains presented below share a single source sample, sequenced in a study of beta chain features in type 1 diabetes. Expressed TCRB transcripts were sequenced because the isolated RNA had all been reverse transcribed beforehand. Data came from immunoSEQ multiplex PCR; TCRdb stores just in-frame clones and leaves some out. The table lists 250,000 to 350,000 clones, around 15% of them singletons. The sample was central memory CD4+ T cells from blood. The receptors come from a young man in good health.

Details on this clone: Other DNA sequences in the sample encode the same CDR3. The chain uses TRBV9 and TRBJ2-5; TRBD2 matches at 15 bases. Germline-derived CDR1 and CDR2 are SGDLS and YYNGEE. V trimming: 2 bases; J trimming: 5 bases; junction bases outside the gene matches: 4. The CDR3 contains 16 residues. The CDR3 is CASSVGLAGGTETQYF. CDR3 DNA: TGTGCCAGCAGCGTGGGACTAGCGGGGGGAACGGAGACCCAGTACTTC.

This clone was seen a few times. The chain combines TRBV29-1 with TRBJ1-2, with TRBD1 matching 9 bases. The CDR3 length is 15 residues. J gave up 4 bases and V 5 bases, and 11 bases lay outside the gene matches. CDR1 is SQVTM, CDR2 ANQGSEA, per germline. The CDR3 coding sequence is TGCAGCGTTCCGGGACAGGGAAGCCTTGGCTATGGCTACACCTTC. Encoded protein: CSVPGQGSLGYGYTF.

This clone was observed at least ten times. The chain employs TRBV9 and TRBJ1-5; a possible D gene is TRBD1 (6 bases). CDR3 length: 15 residues. Between the trimmed V and J ends, which lost 0 bases and 4 bases, there was a span of 11 bases. CDR1 and CDR2 (germline): SGDLS, YYNGEE. This CDR3 is CASSVGSTGNQPQHF. The CDR3 region has the DNA TGTGCCAGCAGCGTAGGAAGTACAGGGAATCAGCCCCAGCATTTT.

This sequence joins TRBV7-2 and TRBJ1-5; unclear D gene. Germline V gene data show CDR1 as SGHTA and CDR2 as FQGNSA. The V end was cut by 0 bases, the J end by 7 bases, with 7 bases between. This CDR3 spans 13 amino acids. The DNA for the CDR3 is TGTGCCAGCAGCTTAGCGCTGGAGCAGCCCCAGCATTTT. Translation: CASSLALEQPQHF.

This clone was seen a handful of times. The rearrangement joins TRBV10-2 to TRBJ2-7; 8 bases map to TRBD2. Per germline, CDR1 WSHSY and CDR2 SAAADI. The V and J ends lost 3 bases and 0 bases, in that order; junction bases with no gene match: 7. CDR3 length: 16 amino acids. As DNA, the CDR3 is TGCGCCAGCAGTGATCCCGGGGGGGGAAGCTCCTACGAGCAGTACTTC. Translated: CASSDPGGGSSYEQYF.

A few counts support this clone. V is TRBV25-1 and J is TRBJ1-6; D possibly corresponds to TRBD1 (6 bases). The CDR3 runs 13 residues. Germline V gene data show CDR1 as MGHDK and CDR2 as SYGVNS. Trimming removed 2 bases from V and 10 bases from J, with 9 bases in between. CDR3 sequence (DNA): TGTGCCAGCAGTGAAGGGGGCCTCTCACCCCTCCACTTT. Amino acid sequence: CASSEGGLSPLHF.

This clone was detected only a few times. The chain joins TRBV6-6 to TRBJ2-2; perhaps TRBD2 as D (6 bases). The germline V gene encodes CDR1 MNHNY and CDR2 SVGAGI (reference sequence). The CDR3 consists of 14 residues. Trimming left V 4 bases short and J 4 bases short, with 10 bases between. The DNA of the CDR3 is TGTGCCAGCAGTTGGGACTTACTCACCGGGGAGCTGTTTTTT. Amino acid sequence: CASSWDLLTGELFF.

This clone was recorded a few times. The V gene is TRBV6-5, the J gene TRBJ2-5; D unresolved. Deletions cut 2 bases from V and 7 bases from J, with 11 bases between. This CDR3 is built from 13 residues. In germline, CDR1 is MNHEY, CDR2 SVGAGI. CDR3 sequence reads: CASSYGTLRTQYF. Here the CDR3 DNA reads TGTGCCAGCAGTTACGGTACGCTTCGGACCCAGTACTTC.

The J gene is TRBJ2-1, the V gene TRBV9; 10 bases align to TRBD2. V was pared by 3 bases and J by 7 bases, with 7 bases of the junction left unmatched. The V gene's germline CDR1 is SGDLS and CDR2 YYNGEE. The CDR3 totals 15 residues. The DNA of the CDR3 is TGTGCCAGCAGCGCTAGCGGGAGTATAGTGAATGAGCAGTTCTTC. Residues: CASSASGSIVNEQFF. The variable domain in full, with the rest retrieved from reference TRBV9 and TRBJ2-1, is DSGVTQTPKHLITATGQRVTLRCSPRSGDLSVYWYQQSLDQGLQFLIQYYNGEERAKGNILERFSAQQFPDLHSELNLSSLELGDSALYFCASSASGSIVNEQFFGPGTRLTVL.

The V and J genes are TRBV11-3 and TRBJ1-5; 10 bases align to TRBD1. V was clipped by 6 bases and J by 7 bases; unmatched bases: 12. CDR1 and CDR2 (germline): SGHNT, YENEEA. This CDR3 region has 16 residues. CDR3 in DNA: TGTGCCAGCAGTAGGACAGGGGGAAATTCGGAGCAGCCCCAGCATTTT. It is translated as CASSRTGGNSEQPQHF.

This clone was seen a handful of times. V gene TRBV9 combines with J gene TRBJ2-5, with 8 bases identical to TRBD1. CDR1 is SGDLS and CDR2 is YYNGEE in the germline V gene. CDR3 length: 16 amino acids. V lost 4 bases to trimming and J lost 3 bases; unmatched junction nucleotides: 11. The CDR3 sequence: CASSPTSGQGKETQYF. CDR3 nucleotides: TGTGCCAGCAGCCCCACGAGTGGACAGGGAAAAGAGACCCAGTACTTC.